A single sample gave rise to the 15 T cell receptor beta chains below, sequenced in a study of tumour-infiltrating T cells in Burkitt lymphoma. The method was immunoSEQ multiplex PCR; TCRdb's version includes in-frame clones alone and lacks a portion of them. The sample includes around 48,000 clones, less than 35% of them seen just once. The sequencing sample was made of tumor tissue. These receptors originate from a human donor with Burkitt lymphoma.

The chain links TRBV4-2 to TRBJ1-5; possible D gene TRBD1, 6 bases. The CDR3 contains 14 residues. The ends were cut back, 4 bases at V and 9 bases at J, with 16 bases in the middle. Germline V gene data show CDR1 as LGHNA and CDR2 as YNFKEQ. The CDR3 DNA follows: TGTGCCAGCAGCCGGGCGGGGGGCGAACGGCCCCAGCATTTT. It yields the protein CASSRAGGERPQHF.

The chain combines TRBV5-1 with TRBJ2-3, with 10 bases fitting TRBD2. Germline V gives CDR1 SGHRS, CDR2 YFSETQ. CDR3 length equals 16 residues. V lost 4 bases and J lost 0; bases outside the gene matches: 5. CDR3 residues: CASSRGLAASTDTQYF. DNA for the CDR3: TGCGCCAGCAGCAGAGGACTAGCGGCTAGCACAGATACGCAGTATTTT.

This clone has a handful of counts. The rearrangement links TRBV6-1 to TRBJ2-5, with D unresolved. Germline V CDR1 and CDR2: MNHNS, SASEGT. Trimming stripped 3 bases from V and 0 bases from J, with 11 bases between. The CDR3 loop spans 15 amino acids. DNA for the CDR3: TGTGCCAGCAGTGAGGGCCCAGGCCACCAAGAGACCCAGTACTTC. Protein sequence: CASSEGPGHQETQYF.

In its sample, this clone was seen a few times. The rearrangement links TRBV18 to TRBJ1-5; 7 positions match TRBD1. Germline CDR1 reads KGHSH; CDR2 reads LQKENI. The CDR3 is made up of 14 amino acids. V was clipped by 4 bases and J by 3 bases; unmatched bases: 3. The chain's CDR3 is CASSRDSDNQPQHF. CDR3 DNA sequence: TGTGCCAGCTCACGGGACAGCGACAATCAGCCCCAGCATTTT.

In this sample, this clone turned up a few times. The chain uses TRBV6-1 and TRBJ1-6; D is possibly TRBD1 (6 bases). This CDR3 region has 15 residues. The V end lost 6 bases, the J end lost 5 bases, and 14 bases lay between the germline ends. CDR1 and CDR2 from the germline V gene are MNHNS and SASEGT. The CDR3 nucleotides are TGTGCCAGCAGCCTTTCAGGGGTGGATAATTCACCCCTCCACTTT. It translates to CASSLSGVDNSPLHF.

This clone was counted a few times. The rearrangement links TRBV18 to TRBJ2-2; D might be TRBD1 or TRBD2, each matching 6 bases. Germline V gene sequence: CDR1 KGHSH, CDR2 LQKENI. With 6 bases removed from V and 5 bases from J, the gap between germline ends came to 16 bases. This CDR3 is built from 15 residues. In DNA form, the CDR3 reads TGTGCCAGCTCCCGGGGGCCTTCTGGGACCGGGGAGCTGTTTTTT. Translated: CASSRGPSGTGELFF.

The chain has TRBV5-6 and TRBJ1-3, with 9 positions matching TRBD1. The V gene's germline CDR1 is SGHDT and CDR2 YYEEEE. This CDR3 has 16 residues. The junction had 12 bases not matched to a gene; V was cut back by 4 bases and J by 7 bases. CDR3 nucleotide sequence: TGTGCCAGCAGCCAGGCGGCGGGACAGGGACGCAACACCATATATTTT. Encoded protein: CASSQAAGQGRNTIYF. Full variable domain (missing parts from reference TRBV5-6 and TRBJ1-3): DAGVTQSPTHLIKTRGQQVTLRCSPKSGHDTVSWYQQALGQGPQFIFQYYEEEERQRGNFPDRFSGHQFPNYSSELNVNALLLGDSALYLCASSQAAGQGRNTIYFGEGSWLTVV.

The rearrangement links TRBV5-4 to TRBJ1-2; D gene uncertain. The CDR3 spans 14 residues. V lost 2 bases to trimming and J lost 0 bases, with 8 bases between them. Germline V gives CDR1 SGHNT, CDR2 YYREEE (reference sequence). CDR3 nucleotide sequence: TGTGCCAGCAGCTTAGGTCCGACTAACTATGGCTACACCTTC. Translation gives CASSLGPTNYGYTF.

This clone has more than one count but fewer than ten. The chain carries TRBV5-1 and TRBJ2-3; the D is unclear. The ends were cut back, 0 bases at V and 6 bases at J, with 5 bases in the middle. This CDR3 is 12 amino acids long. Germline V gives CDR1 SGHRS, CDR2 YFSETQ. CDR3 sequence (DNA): TGCGCCAGCAGCTTGGAACAGGATACGCAGTATTTT. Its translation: CASSLEQDTQYF. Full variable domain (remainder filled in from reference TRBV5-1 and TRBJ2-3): KAGVTQTPRYLIKTRGQQVTLSCSPISGHRSVSWYQQTPGQGLQFLFEYFSETQRNKGNFPGRFSGRQFSNSRSEMNVSTLELGDSALYLCASSLEQDTQYFGPGTRLTVL.

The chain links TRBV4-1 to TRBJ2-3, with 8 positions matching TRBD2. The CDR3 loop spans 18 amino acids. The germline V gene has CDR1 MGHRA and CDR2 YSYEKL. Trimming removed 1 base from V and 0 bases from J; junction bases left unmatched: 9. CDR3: CASSQGLSGGRSTDTQYF. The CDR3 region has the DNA TGCGCCAGCAGCCAAGGACTGTCGGGGGGGCGAAGCACAGATACGCAGTATTTT.

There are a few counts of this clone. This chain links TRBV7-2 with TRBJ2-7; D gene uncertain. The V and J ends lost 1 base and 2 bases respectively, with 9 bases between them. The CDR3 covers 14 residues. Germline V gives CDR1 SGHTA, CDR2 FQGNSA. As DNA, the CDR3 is TGTGCCAGCAGCTTAGTCGCCCGTACCTACGAGCAGTACTTC. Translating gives CASSLVARTYEQYF.

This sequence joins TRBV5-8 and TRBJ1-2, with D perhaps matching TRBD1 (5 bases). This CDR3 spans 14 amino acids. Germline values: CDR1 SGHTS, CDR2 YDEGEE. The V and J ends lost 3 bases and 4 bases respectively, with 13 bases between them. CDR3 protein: CASSYIDRSYGYTF. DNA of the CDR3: TGTGCCAGCAGCTATATTGACAGAAGCTATGGCTACACCTTC.

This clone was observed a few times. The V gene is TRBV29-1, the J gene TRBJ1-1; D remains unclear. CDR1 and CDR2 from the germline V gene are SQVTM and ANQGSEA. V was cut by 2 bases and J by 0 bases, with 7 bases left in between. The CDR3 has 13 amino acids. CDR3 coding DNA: TGCAGCGTTGAAAGATGGATGAACACTGAAGCTTTCTTT. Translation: CSVERWMNTEAFF. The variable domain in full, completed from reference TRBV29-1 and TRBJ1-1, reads SAVISQKPSRDICQRGTSLTIQCQVDSQVTMMFWYRQQPGQSLTLIATANQGSEATYESGFVIDKFPISRPNLTFSTLTVSNMSPEDSSIYLCSVERWMNTEAFFGQGTRLTVV.

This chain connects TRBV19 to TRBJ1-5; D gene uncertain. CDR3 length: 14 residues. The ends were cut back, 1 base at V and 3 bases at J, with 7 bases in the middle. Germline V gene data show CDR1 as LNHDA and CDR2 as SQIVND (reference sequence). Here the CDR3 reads CASSIGADNQPQHF. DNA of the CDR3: TGTGCCAGTAGTATAGGGGCAGACAATCAGCCCCAGCATTTT.

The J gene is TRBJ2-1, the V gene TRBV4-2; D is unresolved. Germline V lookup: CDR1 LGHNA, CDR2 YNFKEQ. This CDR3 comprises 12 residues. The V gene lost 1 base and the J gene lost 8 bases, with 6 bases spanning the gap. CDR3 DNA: TGTGCCAGCAGCCAAGTCGCCGATGAGCAGTTCTTC. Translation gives CASSQVADEQFF.